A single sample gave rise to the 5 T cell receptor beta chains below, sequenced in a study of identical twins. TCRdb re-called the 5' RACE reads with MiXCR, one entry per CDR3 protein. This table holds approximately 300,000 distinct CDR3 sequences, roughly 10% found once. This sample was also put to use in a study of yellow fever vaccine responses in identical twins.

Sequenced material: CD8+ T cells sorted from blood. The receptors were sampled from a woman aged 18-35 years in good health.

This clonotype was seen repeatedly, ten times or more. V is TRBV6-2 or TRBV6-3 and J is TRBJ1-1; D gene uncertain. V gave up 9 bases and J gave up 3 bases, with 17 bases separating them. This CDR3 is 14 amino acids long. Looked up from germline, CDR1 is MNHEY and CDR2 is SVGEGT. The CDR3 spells CARPQSVWHTEAFF. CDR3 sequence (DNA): TGTGCCAGGCCGCAATCGGTGTGGCACACTGAAGCTTTCTTT.

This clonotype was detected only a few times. The CDR3, as DNA: TGTGCCAGCAGTTTAACAGGGCTGGACACCGGGGAGCTGTTTTTT. It is translated as CASSLTGLDTGELFF. This chain connects TRBV28 to TRBJ2-2; D may be TRBD1 (6 bases). The V gene's germline CDR1 is MDHEN and CDR2 SYDVKM. Trimming took 2 bases from V and 3 from J, leaving 10 bases between them. CDR3 size: 15 residues.

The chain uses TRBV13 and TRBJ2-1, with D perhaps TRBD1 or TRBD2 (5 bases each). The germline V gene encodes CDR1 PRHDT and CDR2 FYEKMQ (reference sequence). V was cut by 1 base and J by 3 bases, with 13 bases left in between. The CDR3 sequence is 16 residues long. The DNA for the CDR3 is TGTGCCAGCAGCTTAGTGATTGGGGACCGCTACAATGAGCAGTTCTTC. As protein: CASSLVIGDRYNEQFF.

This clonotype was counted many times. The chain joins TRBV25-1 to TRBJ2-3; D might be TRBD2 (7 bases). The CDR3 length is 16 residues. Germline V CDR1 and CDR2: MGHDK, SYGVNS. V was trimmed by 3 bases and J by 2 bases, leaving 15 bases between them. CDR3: CASSDTRGGDTDTQYF. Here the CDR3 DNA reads TGTGCCAGCAGTGATACGAGAGGGGGGGACACAGATACGCAGTATTTT. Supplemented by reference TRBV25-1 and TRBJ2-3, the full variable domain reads EADIYQTPRYLVIGTGKKITLECSQTMGHDKMYWYQQDPGMELHLIHYSYGVNSTEKGDLSSESTVSRIRTEHFPLTLESARPSHTSQYLCASSDTRGGDTDTQYFGPGTRLTVL.

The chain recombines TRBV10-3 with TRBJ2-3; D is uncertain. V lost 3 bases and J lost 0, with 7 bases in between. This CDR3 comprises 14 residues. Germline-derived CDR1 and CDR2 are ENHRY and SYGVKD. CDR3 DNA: TGTGCCATCAGTGATTCAGCCAGCACAGATACGCAGTATTTT. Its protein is CAISDSASTDTQYF.